Described below is a single T cell receptor (beta chain) sequence and its context. Its antigen is not identified. With a much larger clone just one base away, this may be a read error. The data were obtained in a study of response to subunit inactivated influenza vaccine. A single record per CDR3 protein comes from TCRdb applying MiXCR to the RT-PCR reads. The repertoire consists of around 650,000 distinct CDR3 sequences, with around a sixth occurring once and the leading ten covering roughly 10%. The study's findings and limits: Every seasonal influenza vaccination brings in few new T cells, the authors suggested.

The CDR3 is 13 amino acids. The V gene's germline CDR1 is LGHDT and CDR2 YNNKEL (reference sequence). The chain has TRBV3-1 and TRBJ2-1; D is perhaps TRBD2 (6 bases). The source of this sequence is a man aged 50 to 59 who received an inactivated influenza vaccine. Source: PBMCs from blood, taken about 11 days after vaccination. Written as DNA, the CDR3 is TGTGCCAGCAGCCTGGGACTGCGCAATGACCAGTTCTTC. Protein product: CASSLGLRNDQFF.